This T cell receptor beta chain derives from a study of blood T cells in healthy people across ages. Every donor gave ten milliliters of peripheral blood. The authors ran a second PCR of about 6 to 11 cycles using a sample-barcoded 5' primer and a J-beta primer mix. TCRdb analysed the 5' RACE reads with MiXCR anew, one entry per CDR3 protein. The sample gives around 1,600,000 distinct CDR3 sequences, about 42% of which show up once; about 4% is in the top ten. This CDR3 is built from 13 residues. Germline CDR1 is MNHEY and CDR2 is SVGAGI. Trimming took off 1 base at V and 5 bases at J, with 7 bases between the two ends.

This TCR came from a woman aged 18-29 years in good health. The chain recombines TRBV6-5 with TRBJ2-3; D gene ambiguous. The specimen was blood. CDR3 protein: CASSYFPGDTQYF. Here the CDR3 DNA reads TGTGCCAGCAGTTACTTCCCCGGAGATACGCAGTATTTT.